The 32 T cell receptor beta chains given below trace back to one sample, sequenced in a study of cytomegalovirus exposure and HLA in healthy donors. The study ran its PCR with 60 Vbeta and 13 Jbeta primers. Sequencing was performed with immunoSEQ multiplex PCR; in TCRdb, only in-frame clones are kept and a portion is missing. The sample includes 90,000 to 150,000 clones, roughly 80% of them seen just once. The sequenced sample consisted of PBMCs. The receptors were gathered from a man in his fifties in good health and CMV-seropositive.

The chain joins TRBV18 to TRBJ1-1; D uncertain. Trimming left V 6 bases short and J 7 bases short, with 15 bases between. The CDR3 is 13 residues long. CDR1 is KGHSH and CDR2 is LQKENI in the germline V gene. CDR3 coding DNA: TGTGCCAGCTCCCCTTCCGCGGGGATTGAAGCTTTCTTT. This gives the protein CASSPSAGIEAFF. Based on the CDR3 plus reference TRBV18 and TRBJ1-1, the full variable domain is NAGVMQNPRHLVRRRGQEARLRCSPMKGHSHVYWYRQLPEEGLKFMVYLQKENIIDESGMPKERFSAEFPKEGPSILRIQQVVRGDSAAYFCASSPSAGIEAFFGQGTRLTVV.

This clone was seen only a few times. J is TRBJ2-1 and V is TRBV19; 8 nucleotides line up with TRBD2. V gave up 3 bases and J gave up 7 bases; unmatched junction bases: 14. The CDR3 extends over 17 amino acids. Germline lookup yields CDR1 LNHDA and CDR2 SQIVND (reference sequence). Here the CDR3 reads CASSILRRGGSGNEQFF. The CDR3 DNA reads as TGTGCCAGTAGTATCCTTCGACGGGGGGGCTCGGGGAATGAGCAGTTCTTC.

J is TRBJ2-7 and V is TRBV4-3; the D gene is possibly TRBD1 (7 bases). The V gene lost 2 bases and the J gene lost 7 bases, with 15 bases spanning the gap. The length of the CDR3 is 14 residues. CDR1 is LGHNA, CDR2 YSLEER, per germline. Here the CDR3 reads CASSQLTGAGEQYF. CDR3 DNA sequence: TGCGCCAGCAGCCAACTCACAGGGGCGGGGGAGCAGTACTTC.

The V call is TRBV6-6, the J call TRBJ2-3; 9 bases map to TRBD1. The CDR3 is made up of 16 amino acids. CDR1 is MNHNY and CDR2 is SVGAGI in the germline V gene (reference sequence). V lost 5 bases to trimming and J lost 0 bases; unmatched junction nucleotides: 6. This CDR3 reads CASSPRDRVSTDTQYF. As DNA, the CDR3 is TGTGCCAGCAGTCCCCGGGACAGGGTTAGCACAGATACGCAGTATTTT.

The genes are TRBV28 and TRBJ1-2, with 10 bases lining up with TRBD1. Per the germline V gene, CDR1 is MDHEN and CDR2 is SYDVKM. The CDR3 runs to 14 residues. V dropped 2 bases and J dropped 13; count of bases not matched to a gene: 10. CDR3 in DNA: TGTGCCAGCAGTTTACCCCGACAGGGGGCGGGCGGCACCTTC. Translation: CASSLPRQGAGGTF.

The chain carries TRBV15 and TRBJ1-1, with a possible D match to TRBD1 (6 bases). The CDR3 loop spans 14 amino acids. Trimming removed 5 bases at V and 1 base at J, with 11 bases between. CDR1 is LNHNV and CDR2 is YYDKDF in the germline V gene (reference sequence). DNA of the CDR3: TGTGCCACCAGCTTTCGGACAGCGAACACTGAAGCTTTCTTT. It is translated as CATSFRTANTEAFF.

The CDR3 sequence is CSVSTGGQPQHF. The CDR3 DNA reads TGCAGCGTTAGCACAGGGGGTCAGCCCCAGCATTTT. V and J are TRBV29-1 and TRBJ1-5; TRBD1 aligns across 8 bases. Germline loops: CDR1 SQVTM, CDR2 ANQGSEA. The V gene end was trimmed by 5 bases and the J gene end by 6 bases; junction bases not matched to a gene: 3. The CDR3 consists of 12 residues.

This chain uses TRBV7-8 with TRBJ1-2, with 8 bases matching TRBD1. The length of the CDR3 is 13 residues. The germline CDR1 and CDR2 sequences are SGHVS and FQNEAQ. The ends lost 2 bases at V and 7 bases at J; junction bases unmatched: 3. Here the CDR3 DNA reads TGTGCCAGCAGCTTACTGACAGGGGCTGGCTACACCTTC. This codes for CASSLLTGAGYTF.

The gene calls are TRBV18 and TRBJ2-3; tentative D call: TRBD2 (6 bases). The length of the CDR3 is 16 residues. Germline-derived CDR1 and CDR2 are KGHSH and LQKENI. V was cut by 3 bases and J by 3 bases, with 16 bases left in between. CDR3 nucleotide sequence: TGTGCCAGCTCACCGTCACTAGCTCTAGGGACAGATACGCAGTATTTT. This sequence encodes CASSPSLALGTDTQYF.

The chain recombines TRBV5-4 with TRBJ2-1; 7 positions agree with TRBD1. The CDR3 runs to 14 residues. Per germline, CDR1 SGHNT and CDR2 YYREEE (reference sequence). The ends lost 7 bases at V and 4 bases at J; junction bases unmatched: 8. The chain's CDR3 is CASGAGTDYNEQFF. The DNA for the CDR3 is TGTGCCAGCGGGGCCGGGACAGATTACAATGAGCAGTTCTTC.

The chain recombines TRBV25-1 with TRBJ1-2, with 8 nucleotides matching TRBD1. CDR1 and CDR2 from the germline V gene are MGHDK and SYGVNS. This CDR3 has 12 amino acids. Trimming at V came to 6 bases and at J to 8 bases, leaving 5 bases not matched to a gene. CDR3 residues: CASSDRGFGYTF. The CDR3 nucleotides are TGTGCCAGCAGCGACAGGGGATTCGGCTACACCTTC.

Concerning this clone: An end of the junction differs from the germline gene, which may be a read error. The chain combines TRBV12-5 with TRBJ1-5, with a tentative D call TRBD1 (5 bases). The CDR3 sequence is 15 residues long. Germline V lookup: CDR1 LGHNT, CDR2 FRNRAP. The chain's CDR3 is CASGLGLQNNQPQHF. DNA of the CDR3: TGTGCTAGTGGCTTGGGGCTACAGAACAATCAGCCCCAGCATTTT.

This CDR3 is CASSLSAELEYGYTF. The DNA for the CDR3 is TGCGCCAGCAGCTTGTCTGCGGAATTGGAGTATGGCTACACCTTC. The genes are TRBV5-1 and TRBJ1-2; no definite D call. Trimming took 1 base from V and 5 from J, leaving 15 bases between them. This CDR3 has 15 amino acids. Germline CDR1 is SGHRS and CDR2 is YFSETQ.

The table lists this clone with a few counts. The chain links TRBV5-6 to TRBJ1-1, with TRBD1 matching over 9 bases. This CDR3 contains 14 residues. The V and J ends lost 4 bases and 5 bases, in that order; junction bases with no gene match: 6. Germline-derived CDR1 and CDR2 are SGHDT and YYEEEE. Here the CDR3 DNA reads TGTGCCAGCAGCATCAACAGGGGGCAAACTGAAGCTTTCTTT. Its translation is CASSINRGQTEAFF.

The chain joins TRBV5-1 to TRBJ1-5; 8 bases fit TRBD1. This CDR3 has 15 amino acids. J was trimmed by 6 bases and V by 2 bases; bases with no gene match: 7. The V gene's germline CDR1 is SGHRS and CDR2 YFSETQ. The chain's CDR3 is CASSLQGEGGQPQHF. The DNA for the CDR3 is TGCGCCAGCAGCTTACAGGGGGAAGGAGGTCAGCCCCAGCATTTT. Supplemented by reference TRBV5-1 and TRBJ1-5, the full variable domain reads KAGVTQTPRYLIKTRGQQVTLSCSPISGHRSVSWYQQTPGQGLQFLFEYFSETQRNKGNFPGRFSGRQFSNSRSEMNVSTLELGDSALYLCASSLQGEGGQPQHFGDGTRLSIL.

The chain links TRBV5-1 to TRBJ1-1; D uncertain. This CDR3 spans 15 amino acids. Per germline, CDR1 SGHRS and CDR2 YFSETQ. V lost 4 bases and J lost 3, with 16 bases in between. As DNA, the CDR3 is TGCGCCAGCAGCGTGGCTCCCGTGGGAGACACTGAAGCTTTCTTT. Amino acids: CASSVAPVGDTEAFF.

The V gene is TRBV5-1, the J gene TRBJ2-3, with 10 bases fitting TRBD2. CDR1 and CDR2 from the germline V gene are SGHRS and YFSETQ. Trimming removed 4 bases from V and 5 bases from J; junction bases left unmatched: 7. The CDR3 loop spans 15 amino acids. The CDR3 sequence: CASSTRAGGQDTQYF. The CDR3 region has the DNA TGCGCCAGCAGCACCCGAGCGGGGGGGCAAGATACGCAGTATTTT.

This chain uses TRBV19 with TRBJ1-6, with TRBD1 matching over 7 bases. This CDR3 contains 15 residues. Germline V lookup: CDR1 LNHDA, CDR2 SQIVND (reference sequence). The V and J ends lost 4 bases and 14 bases, in that order; junction bases with no gene match: 14. DNA for the CDR3: TGTGCCAGTAGTACATTTACAGGGGCGGGTCCGGCCCTCCACTTT. It is translated as CASSTFTGAGPALHF.

This clone turned up a few times. This chain connects TRBV11-3 to TRBJ2-1; D possibly corresponds to TRBD2 (6 bases). CDR3 length equals 13 residues. V was clipped by 1 base and J by 7 bases, with 8 bases between them. Germline values: CDR1 SGHNT, CDR2 YENEEA. The CDR3 nucleotides read TGTGCCAGCAGCTTAGGGACTACAAATGAGCAGTTCTTC. Translating gives CASSLGTTNEQFF.

The chain carries TRBV7-8 and TRBJ2-1; 7 nucleotides agree with TRBD1. Germline V gives CDR1 SGHVS, CDR2 FQNEAQ. The V gene end was trimmed by 5 bases and the J gene end by 7 bases; junction bases not matched to a gene: 11. The CDR3 loop spans 15 amino acids. The CDR3: CASSPGPDRSNEQFF. CDR3 sequence (DNA): TGTGCCAGCAGCCCCGGGCCGGACAGGTCAAATGAGCAGTTCTTC.

The chain is built from TRBV5-4 and TRBJ1-2; TRBD1 agrees at 7 bases. CDR3 length: 14 amino acids. Per germline, CDR1 SGHNT and CDR2 YYREEE (reference sequence). Trimming at V came to 1 base and at J to 5 bases, leaving 5 bases not matched to a gene. The CDR3, as DNA: TGTGCCAGCAGCTTGCCGGGACAGCCTTATGGCTACACCTTC. This encodes CASSLPGQPYGYTF. Looking up the rest from reference TRBV5-4 and TRBJ1-2 gives the full variable domain: ETGVTQSPTHLIKTRGQQVTLRCSSQSGHNTVSWYQQALGQGPQFIFQYYREEENGRGNFPPRFSGLQFPNYSSELNVNALELDDSALYLCASSLPGQPYGYTFGSGTRLTVV.

This clone was recorded a few times. The chain has TRBV28 and TRBJ1-4, with D uncertain. This CDR3 has 12 residues. Germline CDR1 MDHEN, CDR2 SYDVKM. V dropped 4 bases and J dropped 5 bases, with 5 bases sitting between them. The CDR3: CASSSSNEKLFF. The CDR3 nucleotides read TGTGCCAGCAGTTCAAGCAATGAAAAACTGTTTTTT.

The chain links TRBV5-1 to TRBJ2-1; the D gene is possibly TRBD1 (5 bases). Germline-derived CDR1 and CDR2 are SGHRS and YFSETQ. Trimming removed 0 bases at V and 4 bases at J, with 11 bases between. CDR3 length: 15 amino acids. Here the CDR3 DNA reads TGCGCCAGCAGCTTGGAATCCCACAGGTACAATGAGCAGTTCTTC. This encodes CASSLESHRYNEQFF. The entire variable domain, with the rest obtained from reference TRBV5-1 and TRBJ2-1, is as follows: KAGVTQTPRYLIKTRGQQVTLSCSPISGHRSVSWYQQTPGQGLQFLFEYFSETQRNKGNFPGRFSGRQFSNSRSEMNVSTLELGDSALYLCASSLESHRYNEQFFGPGTRLTVL.

This chain joins TRBV30 and TRBJ2-3; 7 bases match TRBD1. This CDR3 region has 15 residues. J gave up 2 bases and V 2 bases, and 7 bases lay outside the gene matches. Germline V gene lookup returns CDR1 GTSNPN and CDR2 SVGIG (reference sequence). As DNA, the CDR3 is TGTGCCTGGAGTCTTACAGGGGCCCCCACAGATACGCAGTATTTT. Residues: CAWSLTGAPTDTQYF.

The V call is TRBV19, the J call TRBJ2-1; 9 bases match TRBD1. CDR1 LNHDA and CDR2 SQIVND come from the germline V gene (reference sequence). The V and J ends lost 5 bases and 5 bases, in that order; junction bases with no gene match: 10. The CDR3 totals 16 residues. The CDR3 reads CASSHPGTGWDNEQFF. The CDR3 nucleotides read TGTGCCAGTAGTCATCCAGGGACAGGGTGGGACAATGAGCAGTTCTTC.

This chain joins TRBV7-9 and TRBJ1-5; D is undetermined. This CDR3 contains 13 residues. With 5 bases removed from V and 7 bases from J, the gap between germline ends came to 12 bases. CDR1 and CDR2 (germline): SEHNR, FQNEAQ (reference sequence). This CDR3 is CASSPDARQPQHF. In DNA, the CDR3 is TGTGCCAGCAGCCCCGATGCCCGGCAGCCCCAGCATTTT.

The chain is built from TRBV19 and TRBJ1-4, with a possible D match to TRBD1 (5 bases). V was shortened by 11 bases and J by 7 bases, with 20 bases between the two germline ends. This CDR3 has 14 amino acids. Germline-derived CDR1 and CDR2 are LNHDA and SQIVND (reference sequence). CDR3 nucleotides: TGTGCCGCTTCTATTTCCGCCGGGGGTGAAAAACTGTTTTTT. Residues: CAASISAGGEKLFF.

The chain couples TRBV30 to TRBJ1-4; 8 nucleotides agree with TRBD1. Germline V gives CDR1 GTSNPN, CDR2 SVGIG (reference sequence). The CDR3 spans 13 residues. The CDR3 coding sequence is TGTGTCTGCTCCGGGACAGGAGGTGAAAAACTGTTTTTT. It translates to CVCSGTGGEKLFF.

Relative to its sample, this clone is medium-sized (0.01 to 0.1%). This chain joins TRBV6-1 and TRBJ1-2; D call uncertain. The germline gives CDR1 MNHNS, CDR2 SASEGT. V was shortened by 0 bases and J by 5 bases, with 4 bases between the two germline ends. This CDR3 has 12 amino acids. The CDR3 is CASSEATYGYTF. In nucleotides, the CDR3 is TGTGCCAGCAGTGAAGCTACTTATGGCTACACCTTC.

The rearrangement links TRBV6-1 to TRBJ1-1; D gene ambiguous. This CDR3 spans 9 amino acids. The germline gives CDR1 MNHNS, CDR2 SASEGT. Trimming pared 4 bases from V and 11 bases from J, leaving 5 bases between. CDR3 loop: CASSGRAFF. The CDR3 DNA sequence: TGTGCCAGCAGTGGGAGGGCTTTCTTT.

The chain couples TRBV5-1 to TRBJ1-6; D is unresolved. This CDR3 is built from 14 residues. Germline CDR1 reads SGHRS; CDR2 reads YFSETQ. The germline V and J ends were trimmed by 3 bases and 11 bases, with 15 bases remaining between them. CDR3 nucleotides: TGCGCCAGCAGCTCTGGGGAGGGTCTAACACCCCTCCACTTT. This gives the protein CASSSGEGLTPLHF.

This chain joins TRBV6-6 and TRBJ1-5; no clear D. The CDR3 consists of 16 residues. Germline-derived CDR1 and CDR2 are MNHNY and SVGAGI (reference sequence). Trimming shortened V by 4 bases and J by 2 bases, and 15 bases separated the two germline ends. This chain's CDR3 is CASSFSAAGGNQPQHF. The CDR3, as DNA: TGTGCCAGCAGTTTCTCGGCGGCGGGTGGCAATCAGCCCCAGCATTTT.